These 18 T cell receptor beta chains were sequenced from one sample in a study of quantifying T cell responses using KT2 cells. Across the study: TCR alpha and beta constant-region primers primed reverse transcription of RNA.

A single-stranded UMI oligo with SP2 sequence was ligated to cDNA 3' ends. An equimolar mix of RC1.1 and RC1.2 primed the beta chain across TRBC1 and TRBC2. TCRdb called the UMI-ligation and nested PCR reads again in MiXCR, with one record for every CDR3 protein. The sample contains over 40,000 distinct CDR3 sequences, around a tenth of which appear only once. The sample taken for sequencing was PBMCs spiked with cells of the T cell clone KT2. These receptors all stem from a human donor.

This clonotype was counted between two and nine times. The J gene is TRBJ1-4, the V gene TRBV20-1; D possibly corresponds to TRBD1 (5 bases). V gave up 3 bases and J gave up 6 bases, with 11 bases separating them. The CDR3 loop spans 13 amino acids. Germline CDR1 is DFQATT and CDR2 is SNEGSKA (reference sequence). The CDR3, as DNA: TGCAGTGCTAGCCGGGACCGCGATGAAAAACTGTTTTTT. Its translation is CSASRDRDEKLFF.

This clonotype has only a few counts. V is TRBV27 and J is TRBJ2-3; no reliable D call. This CDR3 contains 14 residues. Germline-derived CDR1 and CDR2 are MNHEY and SMNVEV (reference sequence). Trimming stripped 5 bases from V and 2 bases from J, with 11 bases between. The CDR3 reads CASSPTPDTDTQYF. As DNA, the CDR3 is TGTGCCAGCAGTCCGACACCGGACACAGATACGCAGTATTTT.

This CDR3 is CARTLRGDLTDTQYF. CDR3 in DNA: TGTGCCCGAACTCTGCGGGGGGACCTCACAGATACGCAGTATTTT. This rearrangement joins TRBV2 to TRBJ2-3; 8 positions match TRBD2. Germline CDR1 SNHLY, CDR2 FYNNEI. V lost 11 bases to trimming and J lost 2 bases; unmatched junction nucleotides: 12. CDR3 length: 15 amino acids.

This clonotype was detected a few times. V usage is TRBV9 and J usage is TRBJ2-7; possible D gene TRBD2, 5 bases. Germline CDR1 is SGDLS and CDR2 is YYNGEE. There are 16 residues in the CDR3. Trimming removed 6 bases from V and 5 bases from J, with 24 bases in between. The CDR3, as DNA: TGTGCCAGCACCGTGGTGGACCGGGGAATTACAGACGAGCAGTACTTC. It specifies CASTVVDRGITDEQYF.

The V call is TRBV3-1, the J call TRBJ1-6, with D possibly TRBD1 on 6 matching bases. CDR1 LGHDT and CDR2 YNNKEL come from the germline V gene (reference sequence). CDR3 length: 13 residues. V was clipped by 5 bases and J by 14 bases, with 16 bases between them. CDR3 sequence: CASSARQVGTLHF. DNA of the CDR3: TGTGCCAGCAGCGCCCGACAGGTTGGAACCCTCCACTTT. The full variable domain, in which reference TRBV3-1 and TRBJ1-6 provide the parts outside the CDR3, is DTAVSQTPKYLVTQMGNDKSIKCEQNLGHDTMYWYKQDSKKFLKIMFSYNNKELIINETVPNRFSPKSPDKAHLNLHINSLELGDSAVYFCASSARQVGTLHFGNGTRLTVT.

Many counts were recorded for this clonotype. This chain links TRBV18 with TRBJ2-7, with 7 bases aligning to TRBD2. This CDR3 is 15 amino acids long. CDR1 is KGHSH, CDR2 LQKENI, per germline. With V trimmed by 3 bases and J by 7 bases, 12 bases remained unmatched. CDR3 amino acids: CASSPTYGTTGEQYF. The CDR3 nucleotides are TGTGCCAGCTCACCGACGTACGGGACTACGGGGGAGCAGTACTTC.

This clonotype has just a few counts. V gene TRBV21-1 combines with J gene TRBJ1-5. TRBV21-1 constitutes a pseudogene. CDR3 length: 13 amino acids. For the CDR3, the DNA is TGTGCCAGCAGCAAATCCGCAAGGGAGCCCCAGCATTTT. It is translated as CASSKSAREPQHF.

J is TRBJ2-7 and V is TRBV28; no definite D call. This CDR3 is 11 amino acids long. V was pared by 8 bases and J by 3 bases, with 8 bases between. The germline CDR1 and CDR2 sequences are MDHEN and SYDVKM. The CDR3 DNA sequence: TGTGCCAGCGCTCCTGGCTACGAGCAGTACTTC. Residues: CASAPGYEQYF. Combining the CDR3 with reference TRBV28 and TRBJ2-7 gives the whole variable domain DVKVTQSSRYLVKRTGEKVFLECVQDMDHENMFWYRQDPGLGLRLIYFSYDVKMKEKGDIPEGYSVSREKKERFSLILESASTNQTSMYLCASAPGYEQYFGPGTRLTVT.

The J gene is TRBJ2-3, the V gene TRBV5-1, with a possible D match to TRBD2 (6 bases). The length of the CDR3 is 14 residues. V was shortened by 7 bases and J by 6 bases, with 18 bases between the two germline ends. Looked up from germline, CDR1 is SGHRS and CDR2 is YFSETQ. The CDR3: CASGGDSPVDTQYF. CDR3 nucleotides: TGCGCCAGCGGAGGGGACTCCCCCGTCGATACGCAGTATTTT.

In its sample, this clonotype was seen many times. This chain joins TRBV29-1 and TRBJ1-1; TRBD1 agrees at 10 bases. Looked up from germline, CDR1 is SQVTM and CDR2 is ANQGSEA. The CDR3 contains 14 residues. The J segment lost 5 bases and the V segment lost 5 bases, leaving 8 bases of the junction unmatched. DNA for the CDR3: TGCAGCGTTCAACGGGACAGGGGAGGGACTGAAGCTTTCTTT. Its protein product is CSVQRDRGGTEAFF. Based on the CDR3 plus reference TRBV29-1 and TRBJ1-1, the full variable domain is SAVISQKPSRDICQRGTSLTIQCQVDSQVTMMFWYRQQPGQSLTLIATANQGSEATYESGFVIDKFPISRPNLTFSTLTVSNMSPEDSSIYLCSVQRDRGGTEAFFGQGTRLTVV.

This clonotype was seen only a few times. The genes are TRBV27 and TRBJ1-1; the D is unclear. With 8 bases removed from V and 7 bases from J, the gap between germline ends came to 17 bases. Germline CDR1 MNHEY, CDR2 SMNVEV (reference sequence). The CDR3 sequence is 13 residues long. The CDR3 protein is CASGTDKKYEAFF. In DNA, the CDR3 is TGTGCCAGCGGAACCGACAAGAAGTATGAAGCTTTCTTT.

This clonotype was detected only a few times. The CDR3: CSAPTSYYGYTF. The CDR3 region has the DNA TGCAGTGCCCCGACCAGCTACTATGGCTACACCTTC. The chain couples TRBV20-1 to TRBJ1-2; no definite D call. With 6 bases removed from V and 3 bases from J, the gap between germline ends came to 11 bases. Per the germline V gene, CDR1 is DFQATT and CDR2 is SNEGSKA (reference sequence). The CDR3 totals 12 residues.

This clonotype was seen a few times. The J gene is TRBJ2-5, the V gene TRBV6-5; D uncertain. Germline V lookup: CDR1 MNHEY, CDR2 SVGAGI. The CDR3 extends over 14 amino acids. V lost 0 bases to trimming and J lost 1 base, with 6 bases between them. As DNA, the CDR3 is TGTGCCAGCAGTTACTCGGGGTTCCAAGAGACCCAGTACTTC. It is translated as CASSYSGFQETQYF.

This clonotype appeared a few times. The V gene is TRBV3-1, the J gene TRBJ1-6; D not resolved. Looked up from germline, CDR1 is LGHDT and CDR2 is YNNKEL (reference sequence). Trimming removed 5 bases at V and 7 bases at J, with 15 bases between. The CDR3 is 15 residues long. The CDR3 coding sequence is TGTGCCAGCAGCAAGACCGCCACCGACAATTCACCCCTCCACTTT. Translated: CASSKTATDNSPLHF.

This clonotype turned up a few times. The V and J genes are TRBV9 and TRBJ2-1; 7 bases line up with TRBD1. Germline V gene lookup returns CDR1 SGDLS and CDR2 YYNGEE. The CDR3 length is 14 residues. The V segment lost 4 bases and the J segment 4 bases; nucleotides outside the gene matches: 5. CDR3 region: CASSTGTAYNEQFF. DNA for the CDR3: TGTGCCAGCAGCACCGGGACAGCTTACAATGAGCAGTTCTTC.

This rearrangement joins TRBV12-3 or TRBV12-4 to TRBJ2-7; D is perhaps TRBD1 (6 bases). This CDR3 has 14 residues. The V gene lost 8 bases and the J gene lost 7 bases, with 21 bases spanning the gap. The DNA for the CDR3 is TGTGCCAGCGGACCCCGGGACAAATTACGGGAGCAGTACTTC. This encodes CASGPRDKLREQYF.

This clonotype turned up a few times. The J gene is TRBJ1-1, the V gene TRBV11-2, with D tentatively TRBD1 (6 bases). V was trimmed by 5 bases and J by 8 bases, leaving 18 bases between them. The CDR3 has 14 residues. The germline V gene has CDR1 SGHAT and CDR2 FQNNGV. The CDR3 spells CASSQDQGRIEAFF. In nucleotides, the CDR3 is TGTGCCAGCAGCCAAGATCAGGGGCGTATCGAAGCTTTCTTT. Full variable domain (remainder filled in from reference TRBV11-2 and TRBJ1-1): EAGVAQSPRYKIIEKRQSVAFWCNPISGHATLYWYQQILGQGPKLLIQFQNNGVVDDSQLPKDRFSAERLKGVDSTLKIQPAKLEDSAVYLCASSQDQGRIEAFFGQGTRLTVV.

The CDR3 DNA reads TGTGCCAGCAGTGTTGGGGGTTTCACTGAAGCTTTCTTT. Translating gives CASSVGGFTEAFF. The V gene is TRBV6-1, the J gene TRBJ1-1; a possible D gene is TRBD1 (5 bases). CDR1 and CDR2 (germline): MNHNS, SASEGT. CDR3 size: 13 residues. With 4 bases removed from V and 4 bases from J, the gap between germline ends came to 10 bases.